This T cell receptor beta chain was documented in a study of blood T cell repertoires in COVID-19. Looking at the study overall: Acute and convalescent COVID-19 samples came from the United States, Italy and Spain.

This CDR3 has 14 amino acids. CDR1 is LGHNA, CDR2 YNFKEQ, per germline. V gave up 1 base and J gave up 7 bases; unmatched junction bases: 5. TCRdb's copy holds only in-frame clones and misses some; the assay was immunoSEQ multiplex PCR. In the table there are more than 250,000 clones, about 92% of which are singletons. Participants were aged roughly 18 to 95 years, lived in 25 or so US areas, and enrolled virtually. Assignments of participants to cohorts depended upon their own reported clinical history. Two negative PCRs, clearance, or symptom resolution were required of recovered Cohort 3 donors. This chain links TRBV4-2 with TRBJ1-1; TRBD1 agrees at 8 bases. This receptor was taken from a woman younger than 45 who had recovered from COVID-19. The specimen sequenced was PBMCs or T cells enriched from blood (not recorded which). CDR3 sequence reads: CASSQAPGGDEAFF. CDR3 coding DNA: TGTGCCAGCAGCCAAGCCCCAGGGGGCGATGAAGCTTTCTTT.